One TCR beta chain is described in this entry. The antigen is not known. This sample is part of a study of OX40 agonist ivuxolimab in advanced cancers. CDR3 length: 14 residues. Study-level points and caveats: The antigen specificity of the peripheral T cells (those that were expanded) was not determined.

Only in-frame clones appear in the TCRdb table, and some are missing; sequencing was by immunoSEQ multiplex PCR. Of roughly 70,000 clones in the sample, approximately 82% were seen once. V gene TRBV21-1 combines with J gene TRBJ1-6. TRBV21-1 counts as a pseudogene. This material consisted of CD4+ or CD8+ T cells sorted from blood, taken in a trial of the OX40 agonist ivuxolimab. This clonotype was obtained from an adult with an advanced solid tumor such as melanoma, head and neck, liver or kidney cancer. CDR3 nucleotide sequence: TGTGCCAGCAGCAAAGAAGTCTATAATTCACCCCTCCACTTT. Residues: CASSKEVYNSPLHF.